The entry below describes one TCR beta chain. The antigen is unknown. The sample comes from a study of shared clonotypes between healthy human individuals. General observations from the study: Tissues were not sampled, only blood, and their repertoires likely differ.

Trimming pared 2 bases from V and 8 bases from J, leaving 21 bases between. Germline lookup yields CDR1 MNHEY and CDR2 SMNVEV (reference sequence). The CDR3 has 16 residues. Libraries were prepared by immunoSEQ multiplex PCR; TCRdb keeps only in-frame clonotypes and omits some of them. The sample holds about 530,000 clones; 60% to 80% are singletons and the top ten take 12%. The sequencing sample was made of PBMCs. This receptor was taken from a woman aged 40 to 50 in good health. Some clones in this sample may be carry-over from other donors' samples. This rearrangement joins TRBV27 to TRBJ1-1; maybe TRBD1 (6 bases). CDR3 sequence (DNA): TGTGCCAGCAGTTTAGCGTTTCCAGGGGAGGTATGGGAAGCTTTCTTT. Translated: CASSLAFPGEVWEAFF.